These T cell receptor beta chains were read from a single sample in a study of blood T cells in healthy people across ages. MiXCR was run by TCRdb on the 5' RACE reads, yielding one entry per CDR3 protein. The profile shows roughly 1.5 million distinct CDR3 sequences, around 40% of them singletons. Sequencing used blood. These TCRs come from a woman in her late teens or twenties in good health. Both conserved end residues are part of each CDR3. The D gene is left open where the match is weak. Clone size is shown for a subset of rows, as once, few, many or a class of expanded clone.

d_call	clone_size	v_call	j_call	cdr3_nt	cdr3_aa
TRBD1	NA	TRBV28	TRBJ2-7	TGTGCCAGCAGTTCCCTTACAGCCTATAGGGACAGGGGATACGAGCAGTACTTC	CASSSLTAYRDRGYEQYF
NA	once	TRBV4-3	TRBJ2-7	TGCGCCAGCAGCCAAGATGACGGGTTGTCCTACGAGCAGTACTTC	CASSQDDGLSYEQYF
NA	NA	TRBV9	TRBJ2-1	TGTGCCAGCAGCGCCTTCAGGGGGCGGGAGGGGTACAATGAGCAGTTCTTC	CASSAFRGREGYNEQFF
TRBD2	NA	TRBV10-3	TRBJ2-7	TGTGCCATCAGTGAGTCAGCGGGGGGCTCCAACAATGAGCAGTACTTC	CAISESAGGSNNEQYF
NA	few	TRBV11-2	TRBJ2-3	TGTGCCAGCAGCTCCAAGTTGATCCCCACAGATACGCAGTATTTT	CASSSKLIPTDTQYF
TRBD1	few	TRBV4-3	TRBJ2-2	TGCGCCAGCAGCCAAGAGGGTACAGGGGTTTTTAGTTACACCGGGGAGCTGTTTTTT	CASSQEGTGVFSYTGELFF
TRBD2	NA	TRBV9	TRBJ2-1	TGTGCCAGCAGCGGGGGGGGACTAGTCTTTCATGAGCAGTTCTTC	CASSGGGLVFHEQFF
TRBD1	NA	TRBV28	TRBJ2-1	TGTGCCAGCAGTTTAATCGGGACAGGGACCTACAATGAGCAGTTCTTC	CASSLIGTGTYNEQFF
NA	few	TRBV28	TRBJ1-3	TGTGCCAGCGGGCAGAGCCCTGGAAACACCATATATTTT	CASGQSPGNTIYF
TRBD1	NA	TRBV20-1	TRBJ1-5	TGCAGTGCAAGGGAGGACAGGTATCAGCCCCAGCATTTT	CSAREDRYQPQHF
NA	NA	TRBV14	TRBJ2-4	TGTGCCAGCAGCCAAAAGTCTGCCAAAAACATTCAGTACTTC	CASSQKSAKNIQYF
NA	NA	TRBV12-3/TRBV12-4	TRBJ1-2	TGTGCCAGCAGTCCAGGGATAGTGTTCTATCGGGGCTACACCTTC	CASSPGIVFYRGYTF
TRBD1	NA	TRBV15	TRBJ2-7	TGTGCCACCAGCAGAGCCACCGGGACAGATGGCGATAAGCAGTACTTC	CATSRATGTDGDKQYF
TRBD1	once	TRBV6-1	TRBJ1-1	TGTGCCACTGCTGAACCAGACAGGGCAAGGAACACTGAAGCTTTCTTT	CATAEPDRARNTEAFF
NA	NA	TRBV10-2	TRBJ1-6	TGCGCCAGCGGGCCACCGAACAGCTATTCACCCCTCCACTTT	CASGPPNSYSPLHF
NA	NA	TRBV9	TRBJ1-2	TGTGCCAGCAGCGGAACCCGGGAAGGCTACACCTTC	CASSGTREGYTF
TRBD2	NA	TRBV4-3	TRBJ2-3	TGCGCCAGCAGCCAAGGAACTAGCGGGCTTACCCTCACAGATACGCAGTATTTT	CASSQGTSGLTLTDTQYF
NA	NA	TRBV4-1	TRBJ1-5	TGCGCCAGCAGCCAAGTGCTGCAGGGGATCGGACCCCAGCATTTT	CASSQVLQGIGPQHF
TRBD2	NA	TRBV20-1	TRBJ2-3	TGCAGTGCTAGGGGTAGCGGGGGGGAGGGAGATACGCAGTATTTT	CSARGSGGEGDTQYF
NA	few	TRBV5-1	TRBJ2-7	TGCGCCAGCAGGGTTAGATTTGGCTACTACGAGCAGTACTTC	CASRVRFGYYEQYF
TRBD2	few	TRBV6-4	TRBJ2-1	TGTGCCAGCAGTGAGTCTAGCGGGGGGGCCACTGAGCAGTTCTTC	CASSESSGGATEQFF
NA	NA	TRBV29-1	TRBJ1-2	TGCAGCGGGCGGGAGAACTATGGCTACACCTTC	CSGRENYGYTF
NA	NA	TRBV7-2	TRBJ2-1	TGTGCCAGCAGCCTGGGACCGGGATCCTACAATGAGCAGTTCTTC	CASSLGPGSYNEQFF
NA	NA	TRBV7-7	TRBJ2-3	TGTGCTAGCAGCTTCGGGGCGTCGGGAGGCACAGATACGCAGTATTTT	CASSFGASGGTDTQYF
TRBD1	few	TRBV7-9	TRBJ2-5	TGTGCCAGCGAGACAGGGTCCCTTGAGACCCAGTACTTC	CASETGSLETQYF
TRBD1	NA	TRBV30	TRBJ2-3	TGTGCCTGGAGCAGGGGGGATACGCAGTATTTT	CAWSRGDTQYF
NA	NA	TRBV13	TRBJ2-1	TGTGCCAGCAGCTCAACCCTCAGGTACAATGAGCAGTTCTTC	CASSSTLRYNEQFF
TRBD1	NA	TRBV27	TRBJ2-1	TGTGCCAGCAGTTTAGACAGGGGTCCGTTCAATGAGCAGTTCTTC	CASSLDRGPFNEQFF
NA	few	TRBV12-3/TRBV12-4	TRBJ2-7	TGTGCCAGCAGTACCTCCTATCCCTACGAGCAGTACTTC	CASSTSYPYEQYF
NA	few	TRBV2	TRBJ2-2	TGTGCCAGCAGCAGTAGTAGGGCCCTCACCGGGGAGCTGTTTTTT	CASSSSRALTGELFF
TRBD2	NA	TRBV5-5	TRBJ2-3	TGTGCCAGCAGCTTGGAGGCTAGCGGGAGCACAGATACGCAGTATTTT	CASSLEASGSTDTQYF
NA	many	TRBV29-1	TRBJ2-5	TGCAGCGTTCGACAGTACCAAGAGACCCAGTACTTC	CSVRQYQETQYF
NA	NA	TRBV4-3	TRBJ2-1	TGCGCCAGCAGCCAAGTAGGGCGCTCTCCCCAAATTGAGCAGTTCTTC	CASSQVGRSPQIEQFF
NA	few	TRBV2	TRBJ1-2	TGTGCCAGCAGTGCGGGCATTGGTGGCTACACCTTC	CASSAGIGGYTF
TRBD2	few	TRBV10-3	TRBJ2-7	TGTGCCATCAGTGAGACACTAGCGGAAACCTACGAGCAGTACTTC	CAISETLAETYEQYF
TRBD2	few	TRBV29-1	TRBJ2-7	TGCAGCGCAGCTAGGAGCGGGGGGAACAATGAGCAGTACTTC	CSAARSGGNNEQYF
TRBD2	many	TRBV20-1	TRBJ2-5	TGCAGCGCCCGGGGGGACCAAGAGACCCAGTACTTC	CSARGDQETQYF
NA	once	TRBV20-1	TRBJ2-1	TGCAGTGCTAGCAGGGGAACCTTCGGTAATGAGCAGTTCTTC	CSASRGTFGNEQFF
TRBD2	few	TRBV11-2	TRBJ2-1	TGTGCCAGCAGCCCCCTTCGGGGGGGCCTCAATGAGCAGTTCTTC	CASSPLRGGLNEQFF
TRBD1	NA	TRBV3-1	TRBJ2-7	TGTGCCGGCAGCCAAGATTTTTCGAGGGACAGGGCCTACGAGCAGTACTTC	CAGSQDFSRDRAYEQYF
NA	NA	TRBV29-1	TRBJ2-7	TGCAGCGTGCGGGACTCAAAGGACCACGAGCAGTACTTC	CSVRDSKDHEQYF
NA	few	TRBV4-3	TRBJ2-7	TGCGCCAGCAGCCAAAACTATGGGGCCGAGCCCTACAATGAGCAGTACTTC	CASSQNYGAEPYNEQYF
NA	few	TRBV20-1	TRBJ1-3	TGCAGTGCTAGGGGTGGATCTTTCTCTGGAAACACCATATATTTT	CSARGGSFSGNTIYF
NA	few	TRBV5-4	TRBJ2-1	TGTGCCAGCAGCTTGGTGGACAGAAAATACAATGAGCAGTTCTTC	CASSLVDRKYNEQFF
TRBD1	NA	TRBV2	TRBJ2-5	TGTGCCAGCAGTCGGGACAGGCGTGAGACCCAGTACTTC	CASSRDRRETQYF
NA	few	TRBV7-2	TRBJ1-5	TGTGCCAGCAGCTTAGACGCAGGGAGGCGGCAGCCCCAGCATTTT	CASSLDAGRRQPQHF
TRBD2	few	TRBV4-3	TRBJ2-1	TGCGCCAGCAGCCAAGACCCAGCGGGAGTATTAACGACGTTTGGTGAGCAGTTCTTC	CASSQDPAGVLTTFGEQFF
TRBD1	NA	TRBV5-1	TRBJ2-7	TGCGCCAGCGGGACAGGGACCTACGAGCAGTACTTC	CASGTGTYEQYF
NA	NA	TRBV7-9	TRBJ2-1	TGTGCCAGCATCTCGACGTTAAGCGGGCGCTCCTACAATGAGCAGTTCTTC	CASISTLSGRSYNEQFF
NA	few	TRBV7-8	TRBJ1-1	TGTGCCAGCAGCAAAGAGAGGGTTTACACTGAAGCTTTCTTT	CASSKERVYTEAFF
NA	many	TRBV12-3/TRBV12-4	TRBJ2-7	TGTGCCAGCAGCCCGGGGACAATCTCCTACGAGCAGTACTTC	CASSPGTISYEQYF